The present T cell receptor beta chain was sequenced within a study of patients and donors after allogeneic stem cell transplantation. After removal of 7 bases from V and 4 bases from J, the junction contained 5 bases not matched to a gene. Germline V gene sequence: CDR1 SGHVT, CDR2 SQSDAQ. The CDR3 has 13 amino acids. TCRdb re-called the RT-PCR reads through MiXCR, storing one row per CDR3 protein. The sample has about 150,000 distinct CDR3 sequences, about a third seen once; the top ten hold around half. This clonotype was obtained from a human donor who was either an allogeneic HSCT recipient or a stem cell or donor lymphocyte infusion donor (not recorded which). It is not recorded whose cells these are; they may come from a transplant donor. The chain couples TRBV7-4 to TRBJ2-3, with 7 bases identical to TRBD1. The sample taken for sequencing was blood, either unsorted or a sorted T cell fraction (not recorded which). DNA of the CDR3: TGTGCCAGCACCGACAGGGTCGCAGATACGCAGTATTTT. It codes for CASTDRVADTQYF.